This TCR beta chain was captured by sequencing in a study of cytomegalovirus exposure and HLA in healthy donors. Study-level results: CMV serostatus alone was available as immune exposure information.

The germline V and J ends were trimmed by 9 bases and 3 bases, with 14 bases remaining between them. CDR3 length: 13 amino acids. CDR1 and CDR2 from the germline V gene are MDHEN and SYDVKM. A note on this clone: Its cognate antigen is unknown.

Use of 60 Vbeta and 13 Jbeta primers characterized the PCR. Clones were sequenced by immunoSEQ multiplex PCR, and TCRdb holds only the in-frame ones, with some missing. The table lists 100,000 to 150,000 clones. The TCR comes from a woman between 35 and 50 years old in good health and CMV-seropositive. This sequence joins TRBV28 and TRBJ1-1; D perhaps matches TRBD1 (6 bases). The sequencing input was PBMCs. In nucleotides, the CDR3 is TGTGCCAGGACAGGACGAGGCGACACTGAAGCTTTCTTT. This codes for CARTGRGDTEAFF.